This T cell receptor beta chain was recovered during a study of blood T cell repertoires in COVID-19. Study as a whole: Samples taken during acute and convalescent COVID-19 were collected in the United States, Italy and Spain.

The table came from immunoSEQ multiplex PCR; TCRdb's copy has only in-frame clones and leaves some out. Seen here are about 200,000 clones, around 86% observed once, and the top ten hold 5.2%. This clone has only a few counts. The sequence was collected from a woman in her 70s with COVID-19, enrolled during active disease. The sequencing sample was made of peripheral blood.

In nucleotides, the CDR3 is TGTGCCAGCAGGGCGACAGGGGCGGTGGGGGGCTACACCTTC. Encoded protein: CASRATGAVGGYTF. The rearrangement joins TRBV27 to TRBJ1-2; 8 bases line up with TRBD1. The germline gives CDR1 MNHEY, CDR2 SMNVEV (reference sequence). CDR3 length: 14 amino acids. V was pared by 6 bases and J by 8 bases, with 11 bases of the junction left unmatched.